This section outlines one T cell receptor (beta chain) sequence together with its context. These data are taken from a study of OX40 agonist ivuxolimab in advanced cancers. Overall study context: The treatment was a fully human IgG2 OX40 agonist, ivuxolimab. A mean age of roughly 60 years, range roughly 23 to 85, was recorded, and approximately 85% were male.

Libraries were prepared by immunoSEQ multiplex PCR; TCRdb keeps only in-frame clonotypes and omits some of them. Of about 75,000 clones listed, 70% to 90% are singletons. CDR3 size: 14 residues. CDR1 is SGHNT, CDR2 YENEEA, per germline. Trimming shortened V by 5 bases and J by 6 bases, and 17 bases separated the two germline ends. This receptor was identified in an adult with an advanced solid tumor such as melanoma, head and neck, liver or kidney cancer. The V and J genes are TRBV11-3 and TRBJ2-7; maybe TRBD2 (6 bases). Source: CD4+ or CD8+ T cells sorted from blood, taken in a trial of the OX40 agonist ivuxolimab. In nucleotides, the CDR3 is TGTGCCAGCAGCCTCGGAGGGACCGCGGGCGAGCAGTACTTC. As protein: CASSLGGTAGEQYF.